A single sample gave rise to the 28 T cell receptor beta chains below, sequenced in a study of regulatory T cells in long-lasting Graves disease. Regarding time point: persistent/refractory GD, antithyroid drugs over 5 years with positive TRAb. The TCR library was made from RNA that had been extracted from PBMCs in TRIzol. CDR3-region Arm-PCR and iRepertoire HTBI primers produced the TCR beta libraries. TCRdb reprocessed the multiplex PCR reads with MiXCR, giving one entry per CDR3 protein. The sample lists under 500,000 distinct CDR3 sequences, under 25% occurring once. Specimen: peripheral blood mononuclear cells (PBMCs), collected when the disease was refractory, from a patient treated with antithyroid drugs. The receptor set was obtained from a female donor with Graves disease.

The table lists this clonotype with many counts. The rearrangement joins TRBV12-3 or TRBV12-4 to TRBJ1-1; D uncertain. Trimming left V 6 bases short and J 7 bases short, with 15 bases between. The CDR3 is 13 residues long. The CDR3: CASRRRVVGEAFF. The CDR3 nucleotides read TGTGCCAGCAGACGAAGGGTGGTTGGTGAAGCTTTCTTT.

In this sample, this clonotype turned up many times. The V gene is TRBV25-1, the J gene TRBJ2-5, with TRBD2 identical over 13 bases. The CDR3 spans 16 residues. Germline trimming cut 3 bases from V and 5 bases from J; bases unmatched to any gene: 6. Germline assignment: CDR1 MGHDK and CDR2 SYGVNS. CDR3 DNA sequence: TGTGCCAGCAGTGATCGTGGACTAGCGGGAGCGGAGACCCAGTACTTC. Residues: CASSDRGLAGAETQYF.

The chain uses TRBV6-5 and TRBJ2-5; possible D gene TRBD2, 6 bases. Deletions cut 1 base from V and 5 bases from J, with 23 bases between. Per germline, CDR1 MNHEY and CDR2 SVGAGI. This CDR3 region has 18 residues. CDR3 sequence: CASSYYGVSGTGRETQYF. CDR3 DNA sequence: TGTGCCAGCAGTTACTACGGCGTGAGTGGGACTGGGCGGGAGACCCAGTACTTC.

The chain employs TRBV30 and TRBJ1-3; no clear D. From germline, CDR1 is GTSNPN and CDR2 SVGIG (reference sequence). The V and J ends lost 0 bases and 5 bases respectively, with 5 bases between them. The CDR3 loop spans 12 amino acids. The CDR3 DNA sequence: TGTGCCTGGAGTGTAATGAGAAACACCATATATTTT. This sequence encodes CAWSVMRNTIYF.

The V call is TRBV30, the J call TRBJ1-1; D perhaps matches TRBD1 (6 bases). Germline V gene data show CDR1 as GTSNPN and CDR2 as SVGIG (reference sequence). The V and J ends lost 5 bases and 6 bases respectively, with 13 bases between them. The CDR3 sequence is 12 residues long. The DNA for the CDR3 is TGTGCCTGGGAGAGGGGGGTCGCTGAAGCTTTCTTT. Translation gives CAWERGVAEAFF.

The V and J genes are TRBV6-1 and TRBJ1-2, with 8 bases identical to TRBD1. Trimming removed 6 bases from V and 4 bases from J; junction bases left unmatched: 10. The CDR3 has 15 residues. The germline CDR1 and CDR2 sequences are MNHNS and SASEGT. This chain's CDR3 is CASRLTGGRSYGYTF. CDR3 DNA: TGTGCCAGCAGACTCACAGGGGGAAGAAGCTATGGCTACACCTTC.

This clonotype has a handful of counts. A read error may explain this, as a much larger clone is one base away. V and J are TRBV11-2 and TRBJ1-1, with D possibly being TRBD1 (5 bases). CDR1 is SGHAT and CDR2 is FQNNGV in the germline V gene. CDR3 length: 13 residues. Trimming took off 3 bases at V and 1 base at J, with 6 bases between the two ends. The CDR3 region is CASSFRANTEAFF. In DNA form, the CDR3 reads TGTGCCAGCAGCTTCAGGGCGAACACTGAAGCTTTCTTT.

This clonotype showed up many times. The rearrangement uses TRBV7-2 and TRBJ2-7; D call uncertain. This CDR3 is 14 amino acids long. The ends were cut back, 5 bases at V and 7 bases at J, with 18 bases in the middle. Germline V gives CDR1 SGHTA, CDR2 FQGNSA. The CDR3 coding sequence is TGTGCCAGCAGCCGGAGTAAAGGGCAGAGGGAGCAGTACTTC. It translates to CASSRSKGQREQYF.

Concerning this clonotype: Possible read error: a much larger clone is one base away. The chain links TRBV6-2 or TRBV6-3 to TRBJ1-6, with no clear D. CDR3 length: 14 residues. The V gene's germline CDR1 is MNHEY and CDR2 SVGEGT. V dropped 1 base and J dropped 12 bases, with 13 bases sitting between them. CDR3 bases: TGTGCCAGCAGTTACTTGACCGCCCTTGGACCCCTCCACTTT. Protein: CASSYLTALGPLHF.

This clonotype was counted between two and nine times. The genes are TRBV29-1 and TRBJ2-2, with D unclear. The V gene's germline CDR1 is SQVTM and CDR2 ANQGSEA. The V gene lost 2 bases and the J gene lost 6 bases, with 7 bases spanning the gap. This CDR3 is 12 amino acids long. CDR3 loop: CSVEKRPGELFF. The CDR3 coding sequence is TGCAGCGTTGAAAAGCGCCCCGGGGAGCTGTTTTTT.

This clonotype was found many times. V gene TRBV7-2 combines with J gene TRBJ1-1; D is ambiguous. The V gene's germline CDR1 is SGHTA and CDR2 FQGNSA. Trimming took 6 bases from V and 0 from J, leaving 8 bases between them. The CDR3 spans 13 residues. The CDR3 loop reads CASSYIVNTEAFF. The CDR3 DNA is TGTGCCAGCAGTTATATAGTGAACACTGAAGCTTTCTTT.

J is TRBJ1-1 and V is TRBV4-1, with D possibly TRBD1 on 5 matching bases. CDR1 and CDR2 from the germline V gene are MGHRA and YSYEKL. The V and J ends lost 2 bases and 0 bases respectively, with 10 bases between them. The CDR3 contains 15 residues. The CDR3 region has the DNA TGCGCCAGCAGCCAAACAGGACGCCTGAACACTGAAGCTTTCTTT. Amino acids: CASSQTGRLNTEAFF.

This clonotype was found many times. The gene calls are TRBV20-1 and TRBJ2-7; D gene unclear. The CDR3 totals 15 residues. The germline V and J ends were trimmed by 0 bases and 2 bases, with 14 bases remaining between them. Germline CDR1 reads DFQATT; CDR2 reads SNEGSKA (reference sequence). CDR3 nucleotides: TGCAGTGCTAGAGATTGGTCAGGCAGAACCTACGAGCAGTACTTC. It yields the protein CSARDWSGRTYEQYF.

The chain combines TRBV27 with TRBJ2-7; D is ambiguous. V shed 4 bases and J shed 5 bases, with 15 bases lying between them. From germline, CDR1 is MNHEY and CDR2 SMNVEV (reference sequence). CDR3 length equals 14 residues. In DNA, the CDR3 is TGTGCCAGCAGTTCCCGGACCCTAAGAGACGAGCAGTACTTC. It encodes CASSSRTLRDEQYF.

This clonotype was counted many times. The chain recombines TRBV28 with TRBJ1-1; tentatively, D is TRBD1 (6 bases). Germline V gene sequence: CDR1 MDHEN, CDR2 SYDVKM. This CDR3 contains 15 residues. V gave up 2 bases and J gave up 1 base, with 11 bases separating them. CDR3 nucleotides: TGTGCCAGCAGTTTACTTGGGGGCCGGAACACTGAAGCTTTCTTT. Translation: CASSLLGGRNTEAFF.

The chain recombines TRBV7-2 with TRBJ1-4; D is uncertain. Trimming left V 1 base short and J 5 bases short, with 11 bases between. Germline V gene sequence: CDR1 SGHTA, CDR2 FQGNSA. CDR3 length equals 15 residues. The CDR3 nucleotides read TGTGCCAGCAGCTTAGACCCCCTACAGAATGAAAAACTGTTTTTT. This gives the protein CASSLDPLQNEKLFF.

This chain joins TRBV19 and TRBJ1-4; D is possibly TRBD1 (5 bases). Germline loops: CDR1 LNHDA, CDR2 SQIVND (reference sequence). The CDR3 runs 15 residues. The germline V and J ends were trimmed by 6 bases and 4 bases, with 15 bases remaining between them. This CDR3 is CASRISGGDNEKLFF. DNA of the CDR3: TGTGCCAGTAGGATCTCCGGGGGTGATAATGAAAAACTGTTTTTT.

The sample holds many counts of this clonotype. The V gene is TRBV7-2, the J gene TRBJ1-2, with D tentatively TRBD1 (6 bases). V was cut by 5 bases and J by 8 bases, with 15 bases left in between. The CDR3 covers 13 residues. CDR1 is SGHTA, CDR2 FQGNSA, per germline. As DNA, the CDR3 is TGTGCCAGCAGCGGGGGGGGCAGAGGAGGCTACACCTTC. It encodes CASSGGGRGGYTF.

The chain links TRBV18 to TRBJ1-5; possible D gene TRBD1, 5 bases. Trimming removed 3 bases from V and 2 bases from J, with 14 bases in between. The length of the CDR3 is 16 residues. Germline V gene lookup returns CDR1 KGHSH and CDR2 LQKENI. The CDR3 loop reads CASSPAEGFGNQPQHF. DNA for the CDR3: TGTGCCAGCTCACCCGCCGAGGGGTTCGGCAATCAGCCCCAGCATTTT.

This chain connects TRBV6-5 to TRBJ2-7; 7 nucleotides line up with TRBD1. The junction had 9 bases not matched to a gene; V was cut back by 2 bases and J by 5 bases. The CDR3 consists of 15 residues. Germline V gives CDR1 MNHEY, CDR2 SVGAGI. The CDR3 DNA reads TGTGCCAGCAGTTACGGGGCAGGGGGAAGGAACGAGCAGTACTTC. This codes for CASSYGAGGRNEQYF.

This clonotype was detected ten times or more. This chain uses TRBV10-3 with TRBJ1-2, with D possibly TRBD1 on 6 matching bases. The CDR3 contains 11 residues. V was pared by 9 bases and J by 7 bases, with 12 bases between. Germline CDR1 ENHRY, CDR2 SYGVKD. The CDR3: CAITGSAGYTF. The CDR3 DNA follows: TGTGCCATAACAGGGAGCGCTGGCTACACCTTC.

There are many counts of this clonotype. The rearrangement joins TRBV6-5 to TRBJ1-2; D is uncertain. The CDR3 is 17 amino acids. Germline CDR1 MNHEY, CDR2 SVGAGI. Trimming cost V 3 bases and J 1 base, with 18 bases left between them. CDR3 region: CASSYHAGRMINYGYTF. The CDR3 nucleotides are TGTGCCAGCAGTTATCACGCGGGGAGGATGATTAACTATGGCTACACCTTC.

This clonotype was observed a few times. The V gene is TRBV7-6, the J gene TRBJ2-5, with 7 bases that match TRBD1. Per germline, CDR1 SGHVS and CDR2 FNYEAQ. V dropped 6 bases and J dropped 4; count of bases not matched to a gene: 11. The CDR3 extends over 15 amino acids. CDR3: CASRSGRGQLETQYF. Here the CDR3 DNA reads TGTGCCAGCAGGTCGGGAAGGGGACAGCTAGAGACCCAGTACTTC. Filled out from reference TRBV7-6 and TRBJ2-5, the complete variable domain reads GAGVSQSPRYKVTKRGQDVALRCDPISGHVSLYWYRQALGQGPEFLTYFNYEAQQDKSGLPNDRFSAERPEGSISTLTIQRTEQRDSAMYRCASRSGRGQLETQYFGPGTRLLVL.

This clonotype has a handful of counts. J is TRBJ2-7 and V is TRBV5-1, with D possibly being TRBD1 (5 bases). The CDR3 runs 16 residues. Germline-derived CDR1 and CDR2 are SGHRS and YFSETQ. V shed 3 bases and J shed 3 bases, with 19 bases lying between them. The CDR3 DNA sequence: TGCGCCAGCAGCTCGACGGACACTCTGCGGTTCTACGAGCAGTACTTC. Protein sequence: CASSSTDTLRFYEQYF.

The chain links TRBV11-2 to TRBJ2-7; unclear D gene. With the DNA end fitting TRBJ2-1 better, the J assignment may be wrong. This CDR3 is built from 15 residues. From germline, CDR1 is SGHAT and CDR2 FQNNGV. The CDR3, as DNA: TGTGCCAGCAGCTTAGTTGGACGGATTTACAATGAGCAGTTCTTC. The encoded protein is CASSLVGRIYNEQFF.

This clonotype was counted between two and nine times. J is TRBJ2-7 and V is TRBV29-1; TRBD1 is a possible D gene (6 bases). Germline CDR1 and CDR2: SQVTM and ANQGSEA. This CDR3 is built from 14 residues. V dropped 7 bases and J dropped 2 bases, with 18 bases sitting between them. This CDR3 is CSARSGTSTYEQYF. CDR3 DNA: TGCAGCGCCCGATCCGGGACATCAACCTACGAGCAGTACTTC.

The chain recombines TRBV2 with TRBJ1-2; 7 nucleotides align to TRBD1. CDR3 length: 14 amino acids. Per the germline V gene, CDR1 is SNHLY and CDR2 is FYNNEI. V gave up 3 bases and J gave up 7 bases; unmatched junction bases: 8. The CDR3 bases are TGTGCCAGCAGTGAGCGGACCGGGACAGTTGGCTACACCTTC. It encodes CASSERTGTVGYTF. Full variable domain (missing parts from reference TRBV2 and TRBJ1-2): EPEVTQTPSHQVTQMGQEVILRCVPISNHLYFYWYRQILGQKVEFLVSFYNNEISEKSEIFDDQFSVERPDGSNFTLKIRSTKLEDSAMYFCASSERTGTVGYTFGSGTRLTVV.

Remarks on this clonotype: This sequence may be a read error, since a much larger clone differs from it by one base. This chain joins TRBV6-1 and TRBJ2-7; the match to TRBD1 covers 9 bases. Germline CDR1 and CDR2: MNHNS and SASEGT. This CDR3 has 15 amino acids. The CDR3 DNA reads as TGTGCCAGCAGTGGAACAGGGGGCCTCTCCTACGGGCAGTACTTC. Translation: CASSGTGGLSYGQYF.